The clone carrying this T cell receptor beta chain was picked up one time. The antigen remains unidentified. The V gene end was trimmed by 0 bases and the J gene end by 5 bases; junction bases not matched to a gene: 8. The germline CDR1 and CDR2 sequences are MNHNS and SASEGT. This CDR3 comprises 16 residues. The data stem from a study of cytomegalovirus exposure and HLA in healthy donors. For the study at large: From donors who were HLA-typed, an early data release held approximately 80 million unique TCRs. Study results and caveats: Highly shared variants forming one cluster were likely a sequencing artifact.

60 Vbeta and 13 Jbeta primers were used in PCR. Some clones are missing from TCRdb's copy, which holds only in-frame ones; the method was immunoSEQ multiplex PCR. The sample has roughly 130,000 clones, 82% seen once. The TCR comes from a male donor in good health and CMV-seropositive. The sequencing sample was made of PBMCs. V gene TRBV6-1 combines with J gene TRBJ1-2; TRBD1 matches 8 bases. CDR3 sequence reads: CASSEAVGQGGYGYTF. The CDR3 DNA reads as TGTGCCAGCAGTGAAGCCGTAGGACAGGGAGGGTATGGCTACACCTTC.